The clone carrying this T cell receptor (beta chain) came up a few times. Its antigen is currently unknown. Trimming pared 2 bases from V and 5 bases from J, leaving 11 bases between. The germline V gene has CDR1 SGHVS and CDR2 FNYEAQ. There are 14 residues in the CDR3. The data were taken from a study of T-cell reconstitution after alpha-beta-depleted transplantation in children. Study-wide findings and caveats: Elevated TCRbeta diversity at day 60 was traced, in some patients, to surviving recipient T cells and thymic progenitors.

For TCRbeta, the library was prepared with unique molecular identifiers. Via MiXCR, TCRdb re-called the PCR reads, giving one row per CDR3 protein. The table shows hundreds of thousands of distinct CDR3 sequences, with approximately 15% occurring only once. The chain has TRBV7-6 and TRBJ2-3; D might be TRBD1 or TRBD2, each matching 5 bases. This clonotype originated in a male patient under 18 who had a stem cell transplant for acute lymphoblastic leukemia, so the T cells may come from the graft donor. Specimen: PBMCs, mostly from graft donor cells, collected 360 days after TCRalphabeta/CD19-depleted stem cell transplant. Here the CDR3 DNA reads TGTGCCAGCAGCTTATCCGGGACGAGAGATACGCAGTATTTT. Amino acids: CASSLSGTRDTQYF.